This T cell receptor beta chain was sequenced during a study of cytomegalovirus exposure and HLA in healthy donors. Regarding the study as a whole: The authors later found HLA-associated TCR beta chains more clonally expanded than equally common others. Analyses of presence/absence relied on an assumption of roughly uniform sequencing depth across donors. Most TCR sequences were rare, but some public TCRs occurred in many donors.

On this clone itself: Its antigen is not identified.

The study ran its PCR with 60 Vbeta and 13 Jbeta primers. TCRdb's copy holds only in-frame clones and misses some; the assay was immunoSEQ multiplex PCR. The sample holds fewer than 130,000 clones, 50% to 65% seen once. The sample was PBMCs. This receptor was taken from a man aged 25-45 years in good health and CMV-seropositive.

CDR3 in DNA: TGTGCCAGCTCACCACAAACAACCCCGCCCCAGCATTTT. Translating gives CASSPQTTPPQHF. This chain connects TRBV18 to TRBJ1-5; D not certain. The ends were cut back, 1 base at V and 9 bases at J, with 10 bases in the middle. The CDR3 is 13 residues long. Per the germline V gene, CDR1 is KGHSH and CDR2 is LQKENI.